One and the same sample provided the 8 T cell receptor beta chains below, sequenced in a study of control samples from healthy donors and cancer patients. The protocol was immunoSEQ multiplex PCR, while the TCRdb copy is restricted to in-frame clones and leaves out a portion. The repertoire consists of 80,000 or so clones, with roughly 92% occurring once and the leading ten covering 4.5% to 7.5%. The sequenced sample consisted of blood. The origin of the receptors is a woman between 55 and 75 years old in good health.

The CDR3 sequence is CASSDRTGSSTGELFF. The CDR3 region has the DNA TGCGCCAGCAGCGACCGGACAGGGTCGAGCACCGGGGAGCTGTTTTTT. This rearrangement joins TRBV4-1 to TRBJ2-2; 8 positions match TRBD1. The CDR3 is made up of 16 amino acids. V trimming: 5 bases; J trimming: 4 bases; junction bases outside the gene matches: 9. CDR1 MGHRA and CDR2 YSYEKL come from the germline V gene.

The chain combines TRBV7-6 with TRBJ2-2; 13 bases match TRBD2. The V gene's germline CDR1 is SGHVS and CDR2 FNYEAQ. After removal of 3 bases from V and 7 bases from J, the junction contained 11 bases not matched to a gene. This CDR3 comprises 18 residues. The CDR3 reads CASSFSPGLAGLSGELFF. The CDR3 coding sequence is TGTGCCAGCAGCTTTTCACCGGGACTAGCGGGACTTAGCGGGGAGCTGTTTTTT.

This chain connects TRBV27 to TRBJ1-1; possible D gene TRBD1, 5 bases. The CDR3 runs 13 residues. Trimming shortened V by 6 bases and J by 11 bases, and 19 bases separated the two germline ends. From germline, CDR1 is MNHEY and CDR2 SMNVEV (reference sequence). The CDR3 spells CASRLQGTLGAFF. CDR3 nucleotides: TGTGCCAGCAGGCTGCAGGGAACACTGGGGGCTTTCTTT.

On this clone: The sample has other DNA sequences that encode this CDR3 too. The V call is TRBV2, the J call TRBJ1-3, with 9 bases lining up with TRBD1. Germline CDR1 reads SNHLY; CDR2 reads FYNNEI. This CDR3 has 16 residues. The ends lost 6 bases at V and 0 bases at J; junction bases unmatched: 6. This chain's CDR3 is CASRRQGGSSGNTIYF. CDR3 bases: TGTGCCAGCAGGCGACAGGGGGGGAGCTCTGGAAACACCATATATTTT. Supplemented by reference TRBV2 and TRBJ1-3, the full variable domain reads EPEVTQTPSHQVTQMGQEVILRCVPISNHLYFYWYRQILGQKVEFLVSFYNNEISEKSEIFDDQFSVERPDGSNFTLKIRSTKLEDSAMYFCASRRQGGSSGNTIYFGEGSWLTVV.

CDR3 in amino acids: CASSDPQGTGASQQFF. Here the CDR3 DNA reads TGTGCCAGCAGTGACCCTCAGGGGACAGGGGCGTCCCAGCAGTTCTTC. The chain recombines TRBV25-1 with TRBJ2-1, with 10 bases fitting TRBD1. The trim removed 3 bases at V and 11 bases at J, leaving 13 bases unmatched. Germline values: CDR1 MGHDK, CDR2 SYGVNS. The CDR3 has 16 residues.

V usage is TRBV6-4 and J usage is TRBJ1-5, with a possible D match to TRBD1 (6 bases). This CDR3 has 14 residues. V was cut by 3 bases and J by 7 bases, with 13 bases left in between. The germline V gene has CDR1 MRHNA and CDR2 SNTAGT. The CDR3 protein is CASSEFGGRQPQHF. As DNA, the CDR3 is TGTGCCAGCAGTGAGTTTGGGGGCAGACAGCCCCAGCATTTT.

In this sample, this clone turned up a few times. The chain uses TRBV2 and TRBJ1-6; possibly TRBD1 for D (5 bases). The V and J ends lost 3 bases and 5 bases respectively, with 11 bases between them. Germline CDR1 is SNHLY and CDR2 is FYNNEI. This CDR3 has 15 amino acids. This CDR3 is CASSDPTANNSPLHF. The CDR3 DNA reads TGTGCCAGCAGTGATCCGACAGCTAATAATTCACCCCTCCACTTT.

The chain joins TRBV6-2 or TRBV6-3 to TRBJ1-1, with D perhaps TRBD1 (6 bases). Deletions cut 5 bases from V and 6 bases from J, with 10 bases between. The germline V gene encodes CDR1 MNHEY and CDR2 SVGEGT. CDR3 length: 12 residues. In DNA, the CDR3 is TGTGCCAGCAGTGGGGGGGCACCTGAAGCTTTCTTT. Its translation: CASSGGAPEAFF.